The 31 T cell receptor beta chains reported below all come from one sample, sequenced in a study of blood T cell repertoires in COVID-19. Here immunoSEQ multiplex PCR was the method, and the copy in TCRdb shows in-frame clones only, minus some. This sample carries a few hundred thousand clones, roughly 85% of them seen once, and the ten largest clones take approximately 7.6%. The specimen was peripheral blood. These receptor sequences come from a human donor in a cohort sampled during active COVID-19.

The chain couples TRBV4-2 to TRBJ1-2; no firm D call. Deletions cut 0 bases from V and 1 base from J, with 12 bases between. CDR1 and CDR2 from the germline V gene are LGHNA and YNFKEQ. The CDR3 length is 16 residues. The CDR3 sequence: CASSQESSGYNYGYTF. CDR3 bases: TGTGCCAGCAGCCAAGAGTCATCAGGTTATAACTATGGCTACACCTTC.

The rearrangement joins TRBV12-3 or TRBV12-4 to TRBJ2-1; D gene uncertain. The CDR3 sequence is 13 residues long. Trimming pared 3 bases from V and 4 bases from J, leaving 7 bases between. CDR3: CASSLRAYNEQFF. Written as DNA, the CDR3 is TGTGCCAGCAGTTTGAGAGCGTACAATGAGCAGTTCTTC.

Concerning this clone: Other nucleotide sequences in the sample specify the same CDR3. The CDR3 coding sequence is TGTGCCAGCAGCTTGGGACAGGGTTTCACTGAAGCTTTCTTT. Residues: CASSLGQGFTEAFF. The chain recombines TRBV5-8 with TRBJ1-1, with TRBD1 matching 7 bases. The germline gives CDR1 SGHTS, CDR2 YDEGEE. The CDR3 contains 14 residues. V trimming: 0 bases; J trimming: 4 bases; junction bases outside the gene matches: 3.

The gene calls are TRBV6-5 and TRBJ2-7; the D gene is possibly TRBD1 (6 bases). CDR3 length equals 13 residues. The V gene's germline CDR1 is MNHEY and CDR2 SVGAGI. Trimming cost V 5 bases and J 5 bases, with 13 bases left between them. The CDR3 reads CASSTTGYDEQYF. The CDR3 coding sequence is TGTGCCAGCAGTACCACAGGGTATGACGAGCAGTACTTC.

This chain links TRBV7-2 with TRBJ2-1; TRBD2 matches at 11 bases. Germline V CDR1 and CDR2: SGHTA, FQGNSA. The CDR3 loop spans 15 amino acids. Losses at the gene ends were 2 bases for V and 7 bases for J; bases not matched to a gene: 4. The CDR3 nucleotides read TGTGCCAGCAGCTTAAAGGCTAGCGGGGGGAATGAGCAGTTCTTC. Its translation: CASSLKASGGNEQFF. The full variable domain, rest sourced from reference TRBV7-2 and TRBJ2-1, is GAGVSQSPSNKVTEKGKDVELRCDPISGHTALYWYRQSLGQGLEFLIYFQGNSAPDKSGLPSDRFSAERTGGSVSTLTIQRTQQEDSAVYLCASSLKASGGNEQFFGPGTRLTVL.

The chain employs TRBV15 and TRBJ1-1; 11 nucleotides align to TRBD1. This CDR3 spans 14 amino acids. With 8 bases clipped from V and 10 bases from J, the junction kept 12 bases outside the gene matches. Germline V gene sequence: CDR1 LNHNV, CDR2 YYDKDF (reference sequence). This CDR3 reads CATSADRGPLGAFF. The CDR3, as DNA: TGTGCCACCTCGGCGGACAGGGGGCCCCTTGGAGCTTTCTTT.

This chain uses TRBV10-1 with TRBJ2-3; 8 nucleotides agree with TRBD2. The CDR3 is 15 amino acids. CDR1 WNHNN and CDR2 SYGVQD come from the germline V gene (reference sequence). Unmatched junction bases numbered 4, after V lost 0 bases and J lost 5 bases. For the CDR3, the DNA is TGCGCCAGCAGTGAGTCTCCAGCGGGGGTAGATACGCAGTATTTT. Its translation is CASSESPAGVDTQYF.

The J gene is TRBJ2-7, the V gene TRBV5-1; TRBD1 matches 12 bases. The CDR3 spans 15 residues. V dropped 5 bases and J dropped 2; count of bases not matched to a gene: 5. Germline V gene sequence: CDR1 SGHRS, CDR2 YFSETQ. The CDR3 DNA reads TGCGCCAGCAGACCCGGGACAGGGGGCCCCTACGAGCAGTACTTC. Protein sequence: CASRPGTGGPYEQYF.

The chain employs TRBV5-5 and TRBJ2-4; 7 nucleotides line up with TRBD1. The CDR3 is 17 residues long. The ends lost 4 bases at V and 2 bases at J; junction bases unmatched: 12. Germline V gene data show CDR1 as SGHKS and CDR2 as YYEKEE (reference sequence). The CDR3 here is CASSPGQRPGSKNIQYF. As DNA, the CDR3 is TGTGCCAGCAGCCCGGGACAGCGACCTGGATCCAAAAACATTCAGTACTTC.

This clone has just a few counts. This chain links TRBV7-2 with TRBJ1-1; tentatively, D is TRBD1 (6 bases). The CDR3 totals 12 residues. Germline lookup yields CDR1 SGHTA and CDR2 FQGNSA. Trimming removed 5 bases from V and 8 bases from J, with 12 bases in between. The CDR3 loop is CASSAQGIEAFF. In DNA, the CDR3 is TGTGCCAGCAGCGCCCAGGGGATCGAAGCTTTCTTT.

The chain employs TRBV19 and TRBJ2-7; the D gene is possibly TRBD2 (5 bases). CDR1 is LNHDA and CDR2 is SQIVND in the germline V gene (reference sequence). The CDR3 loop spans 11 amino acids. The V end was cut by 10 bases, the J end by 2 bases, with 9 bases between. The CDR3 region has the DNA TGTGCCACGTCGACTACCTACGAGCAGTACTTC. This gives the protein CATSTTYEQYF.

This clone is a singleton in its sample. This sample includes further DNA sequences coding for the same CDR3. The V gene is TRBV6-5, the J gene TRBJ2-7; maybe TRBD2 (5 bases). Trimming shortened V by 5 bases and J by 4 bases, and 6 bases separated the two germline ends. Per germline, CDR1 MNHEY and CDR2 SVGAGI. The CDR3 is 11 amino acids. DNA for the CDR3: TGTGCCAGCAGTAGAGGGTACGAGCAGTACTTC. Translated: CASSRGYEQYF.

In its sample, this clone was seen once. V and J are TRBV9 and TRBJ1-5, with 10 bases aligning to TRBD1. This CDR3 comprises 16 residues. The ends lost 4 bases at V and 1 base at J; junction bases unmatched: 5. Germline V lookup: CDR1 SGDLS, CDR2 YYNGEE. The CDR3 loop reads CASSLGTGVSNQPQHF. CDR3 DNA sequence: TGTGCCAGCAGCCTCGGGACAGGGGTCAGCAATCAGCCCCAGCATTTT.

J is TRBJ1-1 and V is TRBV20-1, with a weak D call TRBD1 (5 bases). The CDR3 extends over 11 amino acids. The germline V and J ends were trimmed by 0 bases and 8 bases, with 7 bases remaining between them. CDR1 is DFQATT, CDR2 SNEGSKA, per germline (reference sequence). The CDR3, as DNA: TGCAGTGCTAGAGAGACAGAAGAAGCTTTCTTT. Residues: CSARETEEAFF.

This chain uses TRBV27 with TRBJ1-2; D gene uncertain. V was shortened by 8 bases and J by 8 bases, with 24 bases between the two germline ends. CDR1 MNHEY and CDR2 SMNVEV come from the germline V gene (reference sequence). The CDR3 length is 15 residues. This CDR3 reads CASGIQSGFTSGYTF. For the CDR3, the DNA is TGTGCCAGCGGAATCCAATCGGGATTTACATCGGGCTACACCTTC.

V is TRBV30 and J is TRBJ2-1; D unresolved. Looked up from germline, CDR1 is GTSNPN and CDR2 is SVGIG (reference sequence). The germline V and J ends were trimmed by 0 bases and 1 base, with 10 bases remaining between them. The CDR3 contains 15 residues. The CDR3: CAWSVGAASYNEQFF. The DNA of the CDR3 is TGTGCCTGGAGTGTAGGAGCTGCGTCCTACAATGAGCAGTTCTTC.

V gene TRBV3-1 (or the pseudogene TRBV3-2) combines with J gene TRBJ2-7; 7 bases are shared with TRBD1. Germline V gives CDR1 LGHDT, CDR2 YNNKEL (reference sequence). Losses at the gene ends were 0 bases for V and 12 bases for J; bases not matched to a gene: 5. The CDR3 has 12 residues. In DNA form, the CDR3 reads TGTGCCAGCAGCCAAGATGAGAGGGGGCGGTACTTC. Translated, it gives CASSQDERGRYF.

This clone was counted once. The same CDR3 can be traced to other DNA sequences in this sample. The rearrangement links TRBV6-5 to TRBJ2-3; 9 bases align to TRBD2. This CDR3 region has 14 residues. Germline V gene lookup returns CDR1 MNHEY and CDR2 SVGAGI. The V and J ends lost 4 bases and 4 bases, in that order; junction bases with no gene match: 3. In nucleotides, the CDR3 is TGTGCCAGCAGTTCATTAGCGGGGGCAGATACGCAGTATTTT. Amino acids: CASSSLAGADTQYF.

This clone showed up just a few times. The chain uses TRBV10-2 and TRBJ1-1, with no clear D. There are 15 residues in the CDR3. Germline V gives CDR1 WSHSY, CDR2 SAAADI. V dropped 2 bases and J dropped 1 base, with 11 bases sitting between them. The CDR3: CASSEILLGNTEAFF. In nucleotides, the CDR3 is TGCGCCAGCAGTGAGATACTATTGGGGAACACTGAAGCTTTCTTT.

The rearrangement links TRBV9 to TRBJ2-1, with 9 nucleotides matching TRBD2. This CDR3 comprises 15 residues. Germline values: CDR1 SGDLS, CDR2 YYNGEE. The trim removed 4 bases at V and 8 bases at J, leaving 10 bases unmatched. DNA of the CDR3: TGTGCCAGCAGCAGAGGTGCGGGGGGGTTGGATGAGCAGTTCTTC. It specifies CASSRGAGGLDEQFF.

This chain joins TRBV6-2 or TRBV6-3 and TRBJ2-5; the match to TRBD2 covers 10 bases. The germline V gene has CDR1 MNHEY and CDR2 SVGEGT. The CDR3 contains 17 residues. The V gene end was trimmed by 1 base and the J gene end by 3 bases; junction bases not matched to a gene: 8. The CDR3 sequence: CASSYWDSGGREETQYF. The CDR3 DNA is TGTGCCAGCAGTTACTGGGATAGCGGGGGGAGAGAAGAGACCCAGTACTTC.

V usage is TRBV9 and J usage is TRBJ1-1; 8 bases align to TRBD1. The CDR3 sequence is 14 residues long. Germline V gives CDR1 SGDLS, CDR2 YYNGEE. V lost 4 bases to trimming and J lost 4 bases; unmatched junction nucleotides: 6. CDR3: CASSIQGDSTEAFF. CDR3 in DNA: TGTGCCAGCAGCATACAGGGGGACAGCACTGAAGCTTTCTTT.

The J gene is TRBJ1-4, the V gene TRBV2; possibly TRBD1 for D (5 bases). The CDR3 is 15 residues long. Per the germline V gene, CDR1 is SNHLY and CDR2 is FYNNEI. Trimming pared 8 bases from V and 0 bases from J, leaving 13 bases between. The CDR3 DNA is TGTGCCAGCGGGGCTGGGGCCGCAACTAATGAAAAACTGTTTTTT. This codes for CASGAGAATNEKLFF.

The chain combines TRBV24-1 with TRBJ2-2, with D possibly matching TRBD2 (6 bases). Deletions cut 7 bases from V and 8 bases from J, with 13 bases between. The CDR3 length is 13 residues. From germline, CDR1 is KGHDR and CDR2 SFDVKD. The CDR3 sequence: CATSRRDGGELFF. The DNA of the CDR3 is TGTGCCACCAGCCGGAGGGACGGAGGGGAGCTGTTTTTT.

The gene calls are TRBV6-6 and TRBJ1-2; weak D call: TRBD1 (5 bases). The CDR3 totals 12 residues. V was pared by 7 bases and J by 6 bases, with 12 bases between. Germline V lookup: CDR1 MNHNY, CDR2 SVGAGI (reference sequence). For the CDR3, the DNA is TGTGCCAGCATACAGGATGCTGATGGCTACACCTTC. This codes for CASIQDADGYTF.

V and J are TRBV3-1 (or the pseudogene TRBV3-2) and TRBJ2-2; 8 nucleotides line up with TRBD1. Germline CDR1 is LGHDT and CDR2 is YNNKEL (reference sequence). V gave up 1 base and J gave up 2 bases; unmatched junction bases: 6. There are 17 residues in the CDR3. The CDR3 DNA reads TGTGCCAGCAGCCAAGGTCGCGGACAGGGTAACACCGGGGAGCTGTTTTTT. This codes for CASSQGRGQGNTGELFF.

The rearrangement links TRBV2 to TRBJ1-5; TRBD1 matches 10 bases. With V trimmed by 7 bases and J by 6 bases, 9 bases remained unmatched. Per the germline V gene, CDR1 is SNHLY and CDR2 is FYNNEI. This CDR3 comprises 15 residues. CDR3 protein: CASTLGQGESQPQHF. The DNA for the CDR3 is TGTGCCAGCACCCTCGGACAGGGGGAAAGTCAGCCCCAGCATTTT.

This sequence joins TRBV21-1 and TRBJ1-2; the DNA was not used to check the table's D call, TRBD1. TRBV21-1 is a known pseudogene. The CDR3 covers 14 residues. This chain's CDR3 is CASSNVRFPYGYTF. The CDR3 DNA sequence: TGTGCCAGCAGCAATGTCAGATTTCCCTATGGCTACACCTTC.

The chain is built from TRBV21-1 and TRBJ1-2; the table's D call, TRBD1, has no DNA check behind it. TRBV21-1 counts as a pseudogene. The CDR3 is made up of 18 amino acids. The chain's CDR3 is CASSKLSWDREWFYGYTF. CDR3 DNA: TGTGCCAGCAGCAAACTAAGTTGGGACAGGGAGTGGTTCTATGGCTACACCTTC.

CDR3 sequence: CASSRTSGGNEQFF. The CDR3 region has the DNA TGTGCCAGCAGTCGGACTAGCGGGGGTAATGAGCAGTTCTTC. The chain couples TRBV25-1 to TRBJ2-1; 13 nucleotides align to TRBD2. V was pared by 5 bases and J by 7 bases, with 2 bases of the junction left unmatched. CDR1 and CDR2 from the germline V gene are MGHDK and SYGVNS. The CDR3 consists of 14 residues. The full variable domain, completed using reference TRBV25-1 and TRBJ2-1, is EADIYQTPRYLVIGTGKKITLECSQTMGHDKMYWYQQDPGMELHLIHYSYGVNSTEKGDLSSESTVSRIRTEHFPLTLESARPSHTSQYLCASSRTSGGNEQFFGPGTRLTVL.

V is TRBV5-1 and J is TRBJ2-1, with TRBD2 matching over 9 bases. This CDR3 has 16 amino acids. V shed 2 bases and J 3 bases; nucleotides not matched to a gene: 6. Germline loops: CDR1 SGHRS, CDR2 YFSETQ. CDR3 sequence: CASSFTAGGLYNEQFF. CDR3 sequence (DNA): TGCGCCAGCAGCTTTACGGCGGGGGGGCTCTACAATGAGCAGTTCTTC. The entire variable domain, with the rest obtained from reference TRBV5-1 and TRBJ2-1, is as follows: KAGVTQTPRYLIKTRGQQVTLSCSPISGHRSVSWYQQTPGQGLQFLFEYFSETQRNKGNFPGRFSGRQFSNSRSEMNVSTLELGDSALYLCASSFTAGGLYNEQFFGPGTRLTVL.